This T cell receptor beta chain was observed in a study of blood T cell dynamics during melanoma immunotherapy. The assay was immunoSEQ multiplex PCR, and TCRdb's table has in-frame clones only and misses some. The sample shows some 9,300 clones, about 90% of them seen only once. CDR3 length equals 13 residues. CDR1 and CDR2 (germline): SGHTA, FQGNSA. The time point: pre-treatment baseline. The sequenced sample was blood, obtained from a patient treated with checkpoint blockade. This TCR derives from a human donor with melanoma. The chain carries TRBV7-2 and TRBJ2-5; possible D gene TRBD2, 5 bases. The DNA end favors TRBJ2-7, so the J call may be wrong. CDR3 protein: CASSSDSSYEQYF. The DNA of the CDR3 is TGTGCCAGCAGCTCGGACTCTTCCTACGAGCAGTACTTC.